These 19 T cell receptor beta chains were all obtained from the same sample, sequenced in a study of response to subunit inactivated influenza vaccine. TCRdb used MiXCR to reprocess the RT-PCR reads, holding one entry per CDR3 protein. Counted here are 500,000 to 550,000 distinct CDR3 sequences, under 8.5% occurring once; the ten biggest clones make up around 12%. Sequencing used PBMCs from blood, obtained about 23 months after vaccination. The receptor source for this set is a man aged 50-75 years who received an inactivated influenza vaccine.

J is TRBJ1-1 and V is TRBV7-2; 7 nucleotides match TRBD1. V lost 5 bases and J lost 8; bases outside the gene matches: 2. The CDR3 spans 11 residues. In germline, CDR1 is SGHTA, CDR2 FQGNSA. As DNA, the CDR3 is TGTGCCAGCAGCCCGGGACAGGAAGCTTTCTTT. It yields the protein CASSPGQEAFF. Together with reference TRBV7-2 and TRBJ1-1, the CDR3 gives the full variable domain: GAGVSQSPSNKVTEKGKDVELRCDPISGHTALYWYRQSLGQGLEFLIYFQGNSAPDKSGLPSDRFSAERTGGSVSTLTIQRTQQEDSAVYLCASSPGQEAFFGQGTRLTVV.

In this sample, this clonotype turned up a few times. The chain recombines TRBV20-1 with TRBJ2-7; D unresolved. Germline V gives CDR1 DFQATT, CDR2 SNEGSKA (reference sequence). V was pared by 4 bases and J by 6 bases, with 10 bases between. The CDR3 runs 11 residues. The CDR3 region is CSANLDGEQYF. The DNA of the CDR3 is TGCAGTGCTAATCTAGACGGCGAGCAGTACTTC.

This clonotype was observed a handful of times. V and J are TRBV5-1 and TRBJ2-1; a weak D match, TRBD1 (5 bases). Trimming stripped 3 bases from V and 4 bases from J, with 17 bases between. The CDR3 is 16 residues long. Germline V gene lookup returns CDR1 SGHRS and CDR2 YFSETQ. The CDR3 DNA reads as TGCGCCAGCAGCTCTCAACCGACAGCAACTTACAATGAGCAGTTCTTC. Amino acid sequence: CASSSQPTATYNEQFF.

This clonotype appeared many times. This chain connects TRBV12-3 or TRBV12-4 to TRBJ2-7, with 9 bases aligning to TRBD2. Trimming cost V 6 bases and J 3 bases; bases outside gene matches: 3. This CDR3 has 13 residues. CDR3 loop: CASSKTSGYEQYF. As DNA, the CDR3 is TGTGCCAGCAGCAAGACTAGCGGCTACGAGCAGTACTTC.

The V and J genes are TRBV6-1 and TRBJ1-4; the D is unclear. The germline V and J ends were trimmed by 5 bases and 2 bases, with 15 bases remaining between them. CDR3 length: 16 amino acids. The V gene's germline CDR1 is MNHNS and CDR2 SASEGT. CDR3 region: CASSTPGVGTNEKLFF. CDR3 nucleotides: TGTGCCAGCAGTACCCCCGGAGTGGGGACTAATGAAAAACTGTTTTTT.

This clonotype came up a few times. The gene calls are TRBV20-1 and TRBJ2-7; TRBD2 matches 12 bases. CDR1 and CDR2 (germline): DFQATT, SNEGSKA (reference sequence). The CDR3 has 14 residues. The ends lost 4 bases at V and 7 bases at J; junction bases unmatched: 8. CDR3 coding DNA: TGCAGTGCTATCTCTAGCGGGAGGGCCGGAGAGCAGTACTTC. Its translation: CSAISSGRAGEQYF.

CDR3 sequence reads: CASSKAAGARMNTEAFF. As DNA, the CDR3 is TGCGCCAGCAGCAAAGCTGCGGGGGCGCGGATGAACACTGAAGCTTTCTTT. This chain links TRBV4-1 with TRBJ1-1; D is possibly TRBD1 (6 bases). In germline, CDR1 is MGHRA, CDR2 YSYEKL. V shed 5 bases and J shed 0 bases, with 19 bases lying between them. This CDR3 region has 17 residues.

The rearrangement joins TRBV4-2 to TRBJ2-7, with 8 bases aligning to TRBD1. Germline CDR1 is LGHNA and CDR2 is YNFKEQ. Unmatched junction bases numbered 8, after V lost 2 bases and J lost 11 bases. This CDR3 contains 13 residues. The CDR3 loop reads CASSQSSRGREYF. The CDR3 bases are TGTGCCAGCAGCCAATCTTCCAGGGGGCGCGAGTACTTC.

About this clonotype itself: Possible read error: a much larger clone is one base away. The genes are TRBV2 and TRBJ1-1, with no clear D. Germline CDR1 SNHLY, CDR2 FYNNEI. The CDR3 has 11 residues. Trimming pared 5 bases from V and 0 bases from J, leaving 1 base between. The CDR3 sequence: CASSMNTEAFF. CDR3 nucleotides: TGTGCCAGCAGTATGAACACTGAAGCTTTCTTT.

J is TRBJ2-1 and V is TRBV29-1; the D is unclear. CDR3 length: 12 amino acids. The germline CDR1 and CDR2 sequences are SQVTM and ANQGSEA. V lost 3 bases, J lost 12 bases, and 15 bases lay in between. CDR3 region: CSVDGVSVAQFF. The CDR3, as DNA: TGCAGCGTTGATGGTGTCTCTGTCGCGCAGTTCTTC.

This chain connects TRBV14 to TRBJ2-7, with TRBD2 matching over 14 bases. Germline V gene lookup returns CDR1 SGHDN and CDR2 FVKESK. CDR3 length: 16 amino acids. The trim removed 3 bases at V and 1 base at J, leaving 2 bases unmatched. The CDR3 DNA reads TGTGCCAGCAGCCACAGACTAGCGGGAGGGTCCTACGAGCAGTACTTC. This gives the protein CASSHRLAGGSYEQYF.

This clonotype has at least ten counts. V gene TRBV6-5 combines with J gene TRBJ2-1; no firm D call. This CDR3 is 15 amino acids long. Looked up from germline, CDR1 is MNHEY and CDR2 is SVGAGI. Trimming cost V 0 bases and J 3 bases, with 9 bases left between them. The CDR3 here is CASSYSPSIYNEQFF. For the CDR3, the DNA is TGTGCCAGCAGTTACTCCCCATCGATCTACAATGAGCAGTTCTTC.

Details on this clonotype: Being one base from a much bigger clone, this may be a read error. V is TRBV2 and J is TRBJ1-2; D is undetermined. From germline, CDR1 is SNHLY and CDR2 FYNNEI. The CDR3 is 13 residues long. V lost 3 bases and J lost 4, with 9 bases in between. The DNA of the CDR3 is TGTGCCAGCAGTGAGTTTTCTATCTATGGCTACACCTTC. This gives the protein CASSEFSIYGYTF.

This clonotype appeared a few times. CDR3 loop: CASSMVAGGTDTQYF. The CDR3, as DNA: TGTGCCAGCAGCATGGTAGCGGGAGGCACAGATACGCAGTATTTT. The chain joins TRBV7-6 to TRBJ2-3; 9 bases align to TRBD2. The CDR3 has 15 residues. After removal of 5 bases from V and 1 base from J, the junction contained 4 bases not matched to a gene. Looked up from germline, CDR1 is SGHVS and CDR2 is FNYEAQ.

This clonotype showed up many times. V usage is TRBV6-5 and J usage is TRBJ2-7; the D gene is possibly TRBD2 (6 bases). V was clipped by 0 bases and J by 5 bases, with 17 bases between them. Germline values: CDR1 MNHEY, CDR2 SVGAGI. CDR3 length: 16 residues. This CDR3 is CASSYSLSGGVHEQYF. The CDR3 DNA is TGTGCCAGCAGTTACTCGTTATCCGGGGGTGTCCACGAGCAGTACTTC.

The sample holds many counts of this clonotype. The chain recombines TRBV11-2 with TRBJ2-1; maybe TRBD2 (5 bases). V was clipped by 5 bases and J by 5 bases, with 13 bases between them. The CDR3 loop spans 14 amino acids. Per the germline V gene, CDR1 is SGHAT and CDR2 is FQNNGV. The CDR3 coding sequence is TGTGCCAGCAGCGTCAACCGGGGAAACAATGAGCAGTTCTTC. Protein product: CASSVNRGNNEQFF. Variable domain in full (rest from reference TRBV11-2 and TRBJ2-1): EAGVAQSPRYKIIEKRQSVAFWCNPISGHATLYWYQQILGQGPKLLIQFQNNGVVDDSQLPKDRFSAERLKGVDSTLKIQPAKLEDSAVYLCASSVNRGNNEQFFGPGTRLTVL.

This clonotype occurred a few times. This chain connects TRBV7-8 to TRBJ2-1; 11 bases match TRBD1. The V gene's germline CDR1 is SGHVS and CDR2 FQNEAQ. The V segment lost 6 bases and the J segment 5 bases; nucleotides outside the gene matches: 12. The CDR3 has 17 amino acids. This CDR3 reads CASSSKLPGQGDNEQFF. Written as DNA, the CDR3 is TGTGCCAGCAGTTCTAAGTTGCCGGGACAGGGGGACAATGAGCAGTTCTTC.

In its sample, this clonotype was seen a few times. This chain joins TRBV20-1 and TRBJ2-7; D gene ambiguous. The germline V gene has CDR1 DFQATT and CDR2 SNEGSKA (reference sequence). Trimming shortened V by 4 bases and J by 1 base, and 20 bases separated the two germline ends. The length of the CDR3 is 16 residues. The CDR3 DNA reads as TGCAGTGCTAAGAACTCGCTCGGTCTAATTTCCTACGAGCAGTACTTC. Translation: CSAKNSLGLISYEQYF.

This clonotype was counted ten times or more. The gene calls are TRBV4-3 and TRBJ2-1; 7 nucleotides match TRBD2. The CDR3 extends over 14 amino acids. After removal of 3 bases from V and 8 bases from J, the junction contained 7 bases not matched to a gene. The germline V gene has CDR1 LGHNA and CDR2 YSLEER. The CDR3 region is CASSQSTSPHEQFF. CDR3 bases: TGCGCCAGCAGCCAGTCGACTAGCCCACATGAGCAGTTCTTC.